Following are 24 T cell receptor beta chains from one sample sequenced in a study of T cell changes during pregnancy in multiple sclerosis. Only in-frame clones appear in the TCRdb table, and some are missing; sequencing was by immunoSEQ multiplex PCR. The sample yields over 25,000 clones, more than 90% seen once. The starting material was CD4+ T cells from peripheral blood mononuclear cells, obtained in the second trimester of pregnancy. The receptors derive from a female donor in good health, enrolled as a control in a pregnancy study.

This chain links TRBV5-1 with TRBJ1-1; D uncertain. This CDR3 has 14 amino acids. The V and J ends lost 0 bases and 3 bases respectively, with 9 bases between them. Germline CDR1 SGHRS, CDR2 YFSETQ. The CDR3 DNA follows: TGCGCCAGCAGCTTGGTTTTCGGTGACACTGAAGCTTTCTTT. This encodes CASSLVFGDTEAFF.

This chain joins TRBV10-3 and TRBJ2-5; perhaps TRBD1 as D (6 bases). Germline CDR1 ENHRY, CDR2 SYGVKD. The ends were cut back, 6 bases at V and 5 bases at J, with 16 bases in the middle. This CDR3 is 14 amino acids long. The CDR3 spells CAISRGSIGETQYF. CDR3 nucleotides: TGTGCCATCAGCAGGGGTAGCATAGGGGAGACCCAGTACTTC.

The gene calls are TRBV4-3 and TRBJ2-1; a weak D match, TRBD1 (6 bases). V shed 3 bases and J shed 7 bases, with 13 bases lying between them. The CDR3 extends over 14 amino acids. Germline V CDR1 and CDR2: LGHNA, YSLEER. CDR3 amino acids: CASSHEGVGNEQFF. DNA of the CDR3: TGCGCCAGCAGCCACGAGGGGGTGGGGAATGAGCAGTTCTTC.

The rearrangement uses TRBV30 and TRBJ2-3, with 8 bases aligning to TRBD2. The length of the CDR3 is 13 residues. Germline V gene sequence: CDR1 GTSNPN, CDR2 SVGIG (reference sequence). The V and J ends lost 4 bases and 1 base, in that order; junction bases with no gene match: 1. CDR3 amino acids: CAWNSGGTDTQYF. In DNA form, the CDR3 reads TGTGCCTGGAATAGCGGGGGCACAGATACGCAGTATTTT.

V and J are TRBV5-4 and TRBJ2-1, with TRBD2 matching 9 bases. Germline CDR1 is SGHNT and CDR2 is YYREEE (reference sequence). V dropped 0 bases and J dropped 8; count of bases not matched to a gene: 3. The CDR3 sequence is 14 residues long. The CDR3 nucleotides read TGTGCCAGCAGCTTGGAGGCTAGCGGGGATGAGCAGTTCTTC. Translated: CASSLEASGDEQFF.

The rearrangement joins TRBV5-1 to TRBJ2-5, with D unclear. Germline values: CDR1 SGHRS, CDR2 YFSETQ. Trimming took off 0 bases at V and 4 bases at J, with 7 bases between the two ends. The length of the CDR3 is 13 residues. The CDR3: CASSLGGRETQYF. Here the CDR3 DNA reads TGCGCCAGCAGCTTGGGAGGAAGAGAGACCCAGTACTTC. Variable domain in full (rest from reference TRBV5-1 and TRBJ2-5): KAGVTQTPRYLIKTRGQQVTLSCSPISGHRSVSWYQQTPGQGLQFLFEYFSETQRNKGNFPGRFSGRQFSNSRSEMNVSTLELGDSALYLCASSLGGRETQYFGPGTRLLVL.

CDR3 sequence (DNA): TGTGCCATCAGTGAGCCGGGACAGGGGGCCAATGAGCAGTTCTTC. Translated: CAISEPGQGANEQFF. The V and J genes are TRBV10-3 and TRBJ2-1, with 12 bases matching TRBD1. V trimming: 2 bases; J trimming: 6 bases; junction bases outside the gene matches: 2. Germline V gene sequence: CDR1 ENHRY, CDR2 SYGVKD. The CDR3 is 15 amino acids.

The DNA for the CDR3 is TGTGCCAGCAGCCAAACCTTCCCCACTAGTGAGCAGTTCTTC. Residues: CASSQTFPTSEQFF. V gene TRBV14 combines with J gene TRBJ2-1; D is possibly TRBD2 (5 bases). This CDR3 comprises 14 residues. CDR1 is SGHDN, CDR2 FVKESK, per germline. Trimming stripped 2 bases from V and 9 bases from J, with 14 bases between.

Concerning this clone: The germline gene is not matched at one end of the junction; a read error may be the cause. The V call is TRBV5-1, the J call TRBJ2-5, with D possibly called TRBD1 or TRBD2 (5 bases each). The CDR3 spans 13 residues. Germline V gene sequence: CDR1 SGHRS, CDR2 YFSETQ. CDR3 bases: TGCGCCAGCAGTTTGGACACGGGGGAGACCCAGTACTTC. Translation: CASSLDTGETQYF.

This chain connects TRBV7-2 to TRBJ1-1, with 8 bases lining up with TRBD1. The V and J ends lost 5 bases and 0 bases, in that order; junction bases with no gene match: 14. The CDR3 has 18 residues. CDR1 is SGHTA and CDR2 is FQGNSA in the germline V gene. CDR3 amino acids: CASSPTQLGTGMNTEAFF. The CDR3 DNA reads TGTGCCAGCAGCCCAACCCAACTAGGGACAGGAATGAACACTGAAGCTTTCTTT.

The CDR3 loop reads CSFTKGGLADTQYF. DNA of the CDR3: TGCAGCTTCACAAAAGGGGGTCTCGCAGATACGCAGTATTTT. The chain joins TRBV29-1 to TRBJ2-3, with a weak D call TRBD1 (6 bases). The germline CDR1 and CDR2 sequences are SQVTM and ANQGSEA. The V end was cut by 8 bases, the J end by 4 bases, with 19 bases between. CDR3 length equals 14 residues.

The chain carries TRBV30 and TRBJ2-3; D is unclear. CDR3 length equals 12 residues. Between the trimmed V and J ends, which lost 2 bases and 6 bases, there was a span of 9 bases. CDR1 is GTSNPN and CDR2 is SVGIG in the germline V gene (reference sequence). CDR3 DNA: TGTGCCTGGAGTCCCAGTTTGGATACGCAGTATTTT. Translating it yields CAWSPSLDTQYF. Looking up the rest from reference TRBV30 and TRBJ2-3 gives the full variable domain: SQTIHQWPATLVQPVGSPLSLECTVEGTSNPNLYWYRQAAGRGLQLLFYSVGIGQISSEVPQNLSASRPQDRQFILSSKKLLLSDSGFYLCAWSPSLDTQYFGPGTRLTVL.

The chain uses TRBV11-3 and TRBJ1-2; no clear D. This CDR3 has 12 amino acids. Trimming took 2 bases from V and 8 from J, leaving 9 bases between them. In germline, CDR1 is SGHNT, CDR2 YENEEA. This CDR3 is CASSLNDGGYTF. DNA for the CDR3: TGTGCCAGCAGCTTAAACGACGGGGGCTACACCTTC.

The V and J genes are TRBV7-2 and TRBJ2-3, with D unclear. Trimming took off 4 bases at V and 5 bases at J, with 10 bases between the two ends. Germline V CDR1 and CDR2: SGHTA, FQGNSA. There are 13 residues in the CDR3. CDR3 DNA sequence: TGTGCCAGCAGCTCCTTTAGTAGAGATACGCAGTATTTT. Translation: CASSSFSRDTQYF.

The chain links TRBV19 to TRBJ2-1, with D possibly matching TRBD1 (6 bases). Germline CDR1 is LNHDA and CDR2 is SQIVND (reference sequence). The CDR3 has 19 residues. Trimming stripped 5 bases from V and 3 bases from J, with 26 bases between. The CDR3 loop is CASSRETGGAPGVYNEQFF. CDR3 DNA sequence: TGTGCCAGTAGTCGCGAGACAGGTGGGGCGCCCGGGGTCTACAATGAGCAGTTCTTC.

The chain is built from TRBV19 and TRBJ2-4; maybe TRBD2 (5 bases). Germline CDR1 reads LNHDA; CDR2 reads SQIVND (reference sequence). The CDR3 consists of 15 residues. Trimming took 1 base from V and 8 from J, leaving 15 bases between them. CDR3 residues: CASSIGFSARHIQYF. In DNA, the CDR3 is TGTGCCAGTAGTATAGGCTTTAGCGCCCGGCACATTCAGTACTTC.

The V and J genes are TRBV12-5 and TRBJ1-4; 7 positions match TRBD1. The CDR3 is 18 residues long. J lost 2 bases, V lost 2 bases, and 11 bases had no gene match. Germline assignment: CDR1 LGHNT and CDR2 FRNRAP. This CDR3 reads CASGLSMLLGGTNEKLFF. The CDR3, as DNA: TGTGCTAGTGGTTTGTCAATGCTGTTAGGGGGCACTAATGAAAAACTGTTTTTT.

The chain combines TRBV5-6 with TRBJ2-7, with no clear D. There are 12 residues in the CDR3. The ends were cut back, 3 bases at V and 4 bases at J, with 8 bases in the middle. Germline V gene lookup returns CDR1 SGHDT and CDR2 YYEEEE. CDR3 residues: CASSSTTYEQYF. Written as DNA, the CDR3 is TGTGCCAGCAGCTCTACGACTTACGAGCAGTACTTC.

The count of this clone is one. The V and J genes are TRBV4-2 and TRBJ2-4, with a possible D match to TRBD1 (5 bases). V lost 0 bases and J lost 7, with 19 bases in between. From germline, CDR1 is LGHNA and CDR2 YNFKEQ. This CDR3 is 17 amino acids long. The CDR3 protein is CASSQDTGTNSGNIQYF. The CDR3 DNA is TGTGCCAGCAGCCAAGATACAGGTACAAACTCCGGCAACATTCAGTACTTC.

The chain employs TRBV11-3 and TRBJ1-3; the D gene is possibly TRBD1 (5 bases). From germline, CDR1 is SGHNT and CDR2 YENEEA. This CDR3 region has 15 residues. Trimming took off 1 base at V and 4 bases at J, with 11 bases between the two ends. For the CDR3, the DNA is TGTGCCAGCAGCTTAGGGGGACTTTCCGGAAACACCATATATTTT. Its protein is CASSLGGLSGNTIYF.

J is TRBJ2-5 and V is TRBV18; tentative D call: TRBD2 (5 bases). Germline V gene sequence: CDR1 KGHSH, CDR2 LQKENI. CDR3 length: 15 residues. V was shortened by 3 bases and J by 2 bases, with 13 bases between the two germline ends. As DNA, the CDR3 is TGTGCCAGCTCACCGCTTGGGAGCTCACAAGAGACCCAGTACTTC. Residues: CASSPLGSSQETQYF. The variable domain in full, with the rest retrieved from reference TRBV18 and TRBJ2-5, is NAGVMQNPRHLVRRRGQEARLRCSPMKGHSHVYWYRQLPEEGLKFMVYLQKENIIDESGMPKERFSAEFPKEGPSILRIQQVVRGDSAAYFCASSPLGSSQETQYFGPGTRLLVL.

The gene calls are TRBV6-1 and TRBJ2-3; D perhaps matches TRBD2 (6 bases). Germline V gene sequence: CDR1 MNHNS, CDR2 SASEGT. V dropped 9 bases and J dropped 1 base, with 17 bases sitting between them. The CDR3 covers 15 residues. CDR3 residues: CARPRVPGGTDTQYF. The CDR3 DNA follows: TGTGCCAGGCCGAGAGTCCCGGGAGGCACAGATACGCAGTATTTT.

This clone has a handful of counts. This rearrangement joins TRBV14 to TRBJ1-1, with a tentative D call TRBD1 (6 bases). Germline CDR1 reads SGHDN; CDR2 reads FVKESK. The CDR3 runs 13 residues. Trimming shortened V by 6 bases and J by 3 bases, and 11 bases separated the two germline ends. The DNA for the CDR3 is TGTGCCAGCAGGGAACAGGGATACACTGAAGCTTTCTTT. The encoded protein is CASREQGYTEAFF.

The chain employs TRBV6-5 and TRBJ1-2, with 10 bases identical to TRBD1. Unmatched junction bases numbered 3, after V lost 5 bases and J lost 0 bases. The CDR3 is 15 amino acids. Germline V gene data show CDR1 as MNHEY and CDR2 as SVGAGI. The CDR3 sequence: CASSGTGEANYGYTF. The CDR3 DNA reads TGTGCCAGCAGTGGGACAGGGGAGGCTAACTATGGCTACACCTTC.